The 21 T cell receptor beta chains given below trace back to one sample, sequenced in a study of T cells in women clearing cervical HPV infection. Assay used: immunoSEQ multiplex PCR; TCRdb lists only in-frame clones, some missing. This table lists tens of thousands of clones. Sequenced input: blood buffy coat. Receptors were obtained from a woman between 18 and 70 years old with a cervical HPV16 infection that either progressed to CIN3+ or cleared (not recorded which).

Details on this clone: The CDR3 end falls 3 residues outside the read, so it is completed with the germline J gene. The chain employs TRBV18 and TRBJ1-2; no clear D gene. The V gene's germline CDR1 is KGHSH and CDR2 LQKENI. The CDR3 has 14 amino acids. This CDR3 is CASSPPAREGTYTF. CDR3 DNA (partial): TGTGCCAGCTCACCACCGGCTAGAGAAGGTACC.

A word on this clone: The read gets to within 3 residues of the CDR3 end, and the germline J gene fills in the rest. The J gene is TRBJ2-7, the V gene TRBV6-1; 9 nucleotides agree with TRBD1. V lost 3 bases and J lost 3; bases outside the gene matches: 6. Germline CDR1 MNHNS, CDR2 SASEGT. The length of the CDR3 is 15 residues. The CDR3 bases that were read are TGTGCCAGCAGTGAGGGGGAGACAGGGGGCTACGAG. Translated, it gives CASSEGETGGYE. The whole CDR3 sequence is CASSEGETGGYEQYF.

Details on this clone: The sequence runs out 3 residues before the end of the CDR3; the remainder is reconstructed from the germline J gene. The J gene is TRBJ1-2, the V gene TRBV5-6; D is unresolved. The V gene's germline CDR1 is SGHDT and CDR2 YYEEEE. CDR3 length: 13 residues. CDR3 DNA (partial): TGTGCCAGCAGCCCCAGGACGGGGAAAGGC. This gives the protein CASSPRTGKG. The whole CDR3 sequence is CASSPRTGKGYTF.

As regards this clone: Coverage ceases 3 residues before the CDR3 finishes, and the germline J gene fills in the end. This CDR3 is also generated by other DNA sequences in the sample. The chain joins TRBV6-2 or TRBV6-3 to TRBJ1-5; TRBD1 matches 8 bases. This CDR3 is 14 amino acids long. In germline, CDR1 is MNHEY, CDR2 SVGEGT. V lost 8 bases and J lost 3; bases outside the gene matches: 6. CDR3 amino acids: CASGDRYPNQPQHF. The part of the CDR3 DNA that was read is TGTGCCAGCGGGGACAGGTATCCCAATCAGCCC.

The CDR3 DNA, read in part, is TGTGCCAGTCAGGGTAACAATCAGCCC. Amino acid sequence: CASQGNNQP. The complete CDR3 sequence is CASQGNNQPQHF. The rearrangement links TRBV5-6 to TRBJ1-5; the D gene is possibly TRBD1 (5 bases). The CDR3 goes on 3 residues after the read ends, and that part is filled in from the germline J gene. Deletions cut 8 bases from V and 3 bases from J, with 9 bases between. Per germline, CDR1 SGHDT and CDR2 YYEEEE. The length of the CDR3 is 12 residues.

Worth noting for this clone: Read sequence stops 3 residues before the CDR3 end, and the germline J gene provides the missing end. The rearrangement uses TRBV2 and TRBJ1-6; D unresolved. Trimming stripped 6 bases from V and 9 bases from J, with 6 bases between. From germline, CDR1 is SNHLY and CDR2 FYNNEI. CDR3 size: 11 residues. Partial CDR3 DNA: TGTGCCAGCAGGACTGGTTCACCC. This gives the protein CASRTGSP. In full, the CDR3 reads CASRTGSPLHF.

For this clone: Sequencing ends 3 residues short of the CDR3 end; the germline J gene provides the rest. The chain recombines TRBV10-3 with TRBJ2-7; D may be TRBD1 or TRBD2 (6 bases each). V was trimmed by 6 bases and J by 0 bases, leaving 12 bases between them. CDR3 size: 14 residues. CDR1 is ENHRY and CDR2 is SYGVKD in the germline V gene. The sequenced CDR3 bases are TGTGCCATCAGGTTACAGGGAGGCTCCTACGAG. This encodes CAIRLQGGSYE. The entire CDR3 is CAIRLQGGSYEQYF.

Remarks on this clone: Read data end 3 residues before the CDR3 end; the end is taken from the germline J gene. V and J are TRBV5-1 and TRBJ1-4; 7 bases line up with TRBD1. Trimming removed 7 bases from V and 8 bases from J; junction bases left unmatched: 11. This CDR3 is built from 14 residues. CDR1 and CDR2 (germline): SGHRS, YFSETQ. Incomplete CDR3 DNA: TGCGCCAGCTCGACCCAGGGGGTCTCAGAAAAA. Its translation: CASSTQGVSEK. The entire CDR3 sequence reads CASSTQGVSEKLFF. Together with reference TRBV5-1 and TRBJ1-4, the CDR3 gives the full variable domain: KAGVTQTPRYLIKTRGQQVTLSCSPISGHRSVSWYQQTPGQGLQFLFEYFSETQRNKGNFPGRFSGRQFSNSRSEMNVSTLELGDSALYLCASSTQGVSEKLFFGSGTQLSVL.

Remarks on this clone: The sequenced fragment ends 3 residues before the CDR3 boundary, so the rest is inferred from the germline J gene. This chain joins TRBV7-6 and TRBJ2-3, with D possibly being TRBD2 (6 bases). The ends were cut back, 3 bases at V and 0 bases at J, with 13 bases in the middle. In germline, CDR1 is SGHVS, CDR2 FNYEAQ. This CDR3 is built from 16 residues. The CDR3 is CASSFTGGVSTDTQYF. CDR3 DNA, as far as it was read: TGTGCCAGCAGCTTCACTGGCGGGGTTAGCACAGATACG.

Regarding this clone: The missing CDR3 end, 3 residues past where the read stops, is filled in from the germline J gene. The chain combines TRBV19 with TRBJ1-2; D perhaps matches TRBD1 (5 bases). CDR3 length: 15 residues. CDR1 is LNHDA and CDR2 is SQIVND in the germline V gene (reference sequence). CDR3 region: CASSMSGGDFYDYTF. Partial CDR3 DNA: TGTGCCAGTAGTATGAGCGGGGGGGATTTCTACGAC.

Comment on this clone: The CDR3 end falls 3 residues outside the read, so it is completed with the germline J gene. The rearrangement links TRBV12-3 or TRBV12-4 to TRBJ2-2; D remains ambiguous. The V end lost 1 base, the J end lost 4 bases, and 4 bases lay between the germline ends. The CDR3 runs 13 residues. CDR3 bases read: TGTGCCAGCAGTTTAGACAGCACCGGGGAG. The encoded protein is CASSLDSTGE. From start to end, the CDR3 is CASSLDSTGELFF.

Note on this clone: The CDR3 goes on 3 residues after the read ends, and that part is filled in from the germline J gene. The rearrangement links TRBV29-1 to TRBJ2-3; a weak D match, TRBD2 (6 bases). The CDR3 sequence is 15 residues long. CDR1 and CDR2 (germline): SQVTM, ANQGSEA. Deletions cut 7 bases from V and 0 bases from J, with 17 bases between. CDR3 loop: CSGNSGDPSTDTQYF. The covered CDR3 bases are TGCAGCGGAAATTCGGGGGACCCTAGCACAGATACG.

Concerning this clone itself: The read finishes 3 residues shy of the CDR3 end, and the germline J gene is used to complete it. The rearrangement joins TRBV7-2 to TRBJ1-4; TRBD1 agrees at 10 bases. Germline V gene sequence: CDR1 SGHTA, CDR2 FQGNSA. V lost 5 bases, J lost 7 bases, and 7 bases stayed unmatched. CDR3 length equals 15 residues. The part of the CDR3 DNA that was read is TGTGCCAGCAGCGCGGGGACAGGGGAGACTGAAAAA. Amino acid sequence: CASSAGTGETEK. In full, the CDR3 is CASSAGTGETEKLFF.

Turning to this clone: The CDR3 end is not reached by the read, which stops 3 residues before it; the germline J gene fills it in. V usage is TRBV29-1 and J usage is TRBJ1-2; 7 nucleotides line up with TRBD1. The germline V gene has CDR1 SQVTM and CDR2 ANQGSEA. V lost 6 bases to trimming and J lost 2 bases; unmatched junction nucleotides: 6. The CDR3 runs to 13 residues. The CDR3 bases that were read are TGCAGCGTGGGGGACAGACTAAACTATGGC. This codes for CSVGDRLNYG. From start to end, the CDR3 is CSVGDRLNYGYTF.

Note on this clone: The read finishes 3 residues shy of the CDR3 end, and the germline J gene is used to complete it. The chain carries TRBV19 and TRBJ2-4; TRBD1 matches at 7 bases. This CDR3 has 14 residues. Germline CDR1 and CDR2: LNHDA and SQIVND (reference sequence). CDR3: CASTPGTANYGQYF. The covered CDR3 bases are TGTGCCAGTACCCCAGGGACAGCTAACTATGGT.

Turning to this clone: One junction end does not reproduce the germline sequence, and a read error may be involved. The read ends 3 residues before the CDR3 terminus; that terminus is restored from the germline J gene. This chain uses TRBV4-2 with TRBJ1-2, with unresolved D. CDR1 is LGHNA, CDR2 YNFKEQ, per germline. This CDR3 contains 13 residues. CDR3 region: CASSQAGNYGYTF. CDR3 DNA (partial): TGCGCCAGCAGCCAAGCGGGGAACTATGGC.

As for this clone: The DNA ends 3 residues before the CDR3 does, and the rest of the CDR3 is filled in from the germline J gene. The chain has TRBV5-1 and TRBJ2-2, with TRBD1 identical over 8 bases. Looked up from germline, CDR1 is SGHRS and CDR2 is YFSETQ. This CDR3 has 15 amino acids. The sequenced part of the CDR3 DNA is TGCGCCAGCAGCCCTAGGACAGGGACGAACTCACCG. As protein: CASSPRTGTNSP. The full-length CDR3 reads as CASSPRTGTNSPLFF.

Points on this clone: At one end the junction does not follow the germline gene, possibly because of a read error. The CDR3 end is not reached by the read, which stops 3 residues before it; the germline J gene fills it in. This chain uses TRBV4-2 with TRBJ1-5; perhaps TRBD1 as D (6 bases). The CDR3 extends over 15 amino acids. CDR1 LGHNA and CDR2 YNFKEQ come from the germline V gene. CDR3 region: CASSQVLGGNQPQHF. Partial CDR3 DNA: TGCGCCAGCAGCCAAGTCTTAGGGGGAAATCAGCCC.

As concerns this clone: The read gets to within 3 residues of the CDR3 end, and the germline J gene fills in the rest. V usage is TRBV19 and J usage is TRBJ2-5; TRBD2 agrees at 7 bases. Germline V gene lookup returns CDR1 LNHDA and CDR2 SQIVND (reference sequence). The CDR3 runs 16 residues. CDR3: CASSDGAKTSTDTQYF. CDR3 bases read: TGTGCCAGTAGTGACGGGGCCAAGACTAGCACAGATACC.

The CDR3 sequence: CAWRRQAGNTEAFF. Partial CDR3 DNA: TGTGCCTGGAGACGACAGGCAGGGAACACTGAA. The rearrangement uses TRBV30 and TRBJ1-1; possibly TRBD1 for D (6 bases). The CDR3 end falls 3 residues outside the read, so it is completed with the germline J gene. The CDR3 has 14 residues. The V and J ends lost 3 bases and 1 base respectively, with 12 bases between them. Germline V CDR1 and CDR2: GTSNPN, SVGIG (reference sequence).

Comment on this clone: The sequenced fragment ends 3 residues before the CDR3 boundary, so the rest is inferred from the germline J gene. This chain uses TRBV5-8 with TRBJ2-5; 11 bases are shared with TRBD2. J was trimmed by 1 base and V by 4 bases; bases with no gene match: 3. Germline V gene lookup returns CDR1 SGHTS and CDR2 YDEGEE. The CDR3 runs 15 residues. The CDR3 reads CASSPGTSGQETQYF. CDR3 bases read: TGTGCCAGCAGCCCCGGGACTAGCGGCCAAGAGACC.